These 26 T cell receptor beta chains share one sample of origin, sequenced in a study of blood T cell repertoires in COVID-19. Using immunoSEQ multiplex PCR, the repertoire was profiled, and TCRdb retains in-frame clones only, with some absent. The repertoire holds approximately 180,000 clones, with roughly 88% as singletons. The sequenced sample was peripheral blood. The receptors derive from a man in his 60s with acute or convalescent COVID-19.

V is TRBV7-2 and J is TRBJ2-7; 8 nucleotides agree with TRBD2. Per the germline V gene, CDR1 is SGHTA and CDR2 is FQGNSA. The CDR3 sequence is 15 residues long. V trimming: 5 bases; J trimming: 6 bases; junction bases outside the gene matches: 12. The CDR3 loop is CASSQAGTSRGEQYF. The CDR3 nucleotides are TGTGCCAGCAGCCAGGCCGGGACTAGTCGAGGCGAGCAGTACTTC.

This chain uses TRBV10-1 with TRBJ2-5, with 7 bases aligning to TRBD1. Germline V CDR1 and CDR2: WNHNN, SYGVQD (reference sequence). The CDR3 is made up of 12 amino acids. Losses at the gene ends were 11 bases for V and 2 bases for J; bases not matched to a gene: 5. The CDR3 is CARPGQQETQYF. As DNA, the CDR3 is TGCGCCCGCCCGGGACAGCAAGAGACCCAGTACTTC.

V usage is TRBV6-1 and J usage is TRBJ2-7; 9 positions agree with TRBD2. Losses at the gene ends were 1 base for V and 4 bases for J; bases not matched to a gene: 2. Germline loops: CDR1 MNHNS, CDR2 SASEGT. The CDR3 has 14 residues. DNA of the CDR3: TGTGCCAGCAGTGAAGTGGCGGGAGGGTACGAGCAGTACTTC. Its protein product is CASSEVAGGYEQYF.

The CDR3 DNA sequence: TGTGCCAGCAGCTTATTACCTCCGGGAACCTACGAATCCACCATATATTTT. It specifies CASSLLPPGTYESTIYF. The chain has TRBV11-2 and TRBJ1-3; the D is unclear. CDR1 and CDR2 (germline): SGHAT, FQNNGV. This CDR3 has 17 residues. V dropped 2 bases and J dropped 9 bases, with 23 bases sitting between them.

This clone was detected ten times or more. The chain employs TRBV28 and TRBJ1-2; D not certain. The CDR3 sequence is 13 residues long. Trimming pared 4 bases from V and 6 bases from J, leaving 12 bases between. Germline V lookup: CDR1 MDHEN, CDR2 SYDVKM. This CDR3 is CASSSGNQHGYTF. The CDR3 bases are TGTGCCAGCAGTTCGGGAAATCAGCATGGCTACACCTTC.

This rearrangement joins TRBV29-1 to TRBJ2-2; 7 bases map to TRBD1. CDR1 is SQVTM, CDR2 ANQGSEA, per germline. V was clipped by 6 bases and J by 2 bases; unmatched bases: 6. The CDR3 covers 14 residues. The DNA for the CDR3 is TGCAGCGTGAGGACAGGTGATAACACCGGGGAGCTGTTTTTT. It yields the protein CSVRTGDNTGELFF.

The chain joins TRBV7-9 to TRBJ2-2; D remains unclear. The V and J ends lost 5 bases and 2 bases respectively, with 18 bases between them. Germline V gives CDR1 SEHNR, CDR2 FQNEAQ (reference sequence). The CDR3 contains 17 residues. CDR3 protein: CASSLRYSRRNTGELFF. CDR3 DNA: TGTGCCAGCAGCCTTCGATATAGCCGAAGAAACACCGGGGAGCTGTTTTTT.

V is TRBV29-1 and J is TRBJ1-2, with 10 bases fitting TRBD1. This CDR3 region has 13 residues. Germline V lookup: CDR1 SQVTM, CDR2 ANQGSEA. Losses at the gene ends were 6 bases for V and 8 bases for J; bases not matched to a gene: 9. CDR3 protein: CSVGRDRGSGYTF. CDR3 coding DNA: TGCAGCGTCGGCCGGGACAGGGGTAGCGGCTACACCTTC.

The genes are TRBV27 and TRBJ2-2, with D tentatively TRBD2 (5 bases). Deletions cut 6 bases from V and 3 bases from J, with 14 bases between. The CDR3 consists of 15 residues. CDR1 and CDR2 from the germline V gene are MNHEY and SMNVEV (reference sequence). This CDR3 is CASRPGQRDTGELFF. DNA of the CDR3: TGTGCCAGCAGACCGGGTCAGAGGGACACCGGGGAGCTGTTTTTT.

The J gene is TRBJ1-4, the V gene TRBV3-1 (or the pseudogene TRBV3-2); 10 nucleotides match TRBD1. With 0 bases clipped from V and 7 bases from J, the junction kept 5 bases outside the gene matches. The CDR3 loop spans 16 amino acids. In germline, CDR1 is LGHDT, CDR2 YNNKEL (reference sequence). The DNA for the CDR3 is TGTGCCAGCAGCCAAGAGATAGGGGACAGGGGTGAAAAACTGTTTTTT. This encodes CASSQEIGDRGEKLFF.

Only a few counts were recorded for this clone. This chain links TRBV18 with TRBJ1-1, with 7 bases fitting TRBD1. V lost 8 bases and J lost 9; bases outside the gene matches: 3. Germline V CDR1 and CDR2: KGHSH, LQKENI. The length of the CDR3 is 10 residues. The CDR3 nucleotides read TGTGCCAGCAAGGACAGGAAAGCTTTCTTT. Translated: CASKDRKAFF.

The CDR3 spells CASTPRTSGSSYNEQFF. In DNA, the CDR3 is TGTGCCAGCACTCCTAGGACTAGCGGGAGCTCCTACAATGAGCAGTTCTTC. The chain couples TRBV9 to TRBJ2-1; 13 bases map to TRBD2. Per germline, CDR1 SGDLS and CDR2 YYNGEE. CDR3 length: 17 residues. With V trimmed by 6 bases and J by 0 bases, 6 bases remained unmatched.

The rearrangement uses TRBV7-6 and TRBJ2-1, with TRBD2 matching over 10 bases. V lost 5 bases to trimming and J lost 8 bases; unmatched junction nucleotides: 15. This CDR3 comprises 17 residues. Germline CDR1 reads SGHVS; CDR2 reads FNYEAQ. CDR3 loop: CASSHGSLSGRAHEQFF. The CDR3 DNA follows: TGTGCCAGCAGCCATGGTAGCCTCAGCGGGAGGGCCCATGAGCAGTTCTTC.

This sequence joins TRBV4-2 and TRBJ2-7, with a tentative D call TRBD2 (6 bases). Germline V lookup: CDR1 LGHNA, CDR2 YNFKEQ. This CDR3 contains 13 residues. Trimming took off 4 bases at V and 2 bases at J, with 9 bases between the two ends. The CDR3 DNA sequence: TGTGCCAGCAGCCCGGAGGGGCCCTACGAGCAGTACTTC. Residues: CASSPEGPYEQYF.

V is TRBV28 and J is TRBJ2-7; TRBD2 aligns across 9 bases. Germline-derived CDR1 and CDR2 are MDHEN and SYDVKM. The CDR3 extends over 15 amino acids. V lost 2 bases and J lost 2; bases outside the gene matches: 4. The CDR3 DNA reads TGTGCCAGCAGTTTAGAGAGCGGGAGGCCCTACGAGCAGTACTTC. Protein product: CASSLESGRPYEQYF.

The rearrangement joins TRBV27 to TRBJ2-1; the match to TRBD2 covers 8 bases. The germline V gene has CDR1 MNHEY and CDR2 SMNVEV (reference sequence). The CDR3 consists of 15 residues. V lost 2 bases and J lost 6; bases outside the gene matches: 6. CDR3 DNA: TGTGCCAGCAGTTTAGGGTCTAGCGGGCGCAATGAGCAGTTCTTC. The encoded protein is CASSLGSSGRNEQFF.

This chain links TRBV28 with TRBJ2-7, with 8 bases lining up with TRBD1. This CDR3 spans 14 amino acids. Unmatched junction bases numbered 7, after V lost 5 bases and J lost 4 bases. CDR1 is MDHEN, CDR2 SYDVKM, per germline. The CDR3 DNA reads as TGTGCCAGCAGTAAAACAGGGGGTATATACGAGCAGTACTTC. This translates into CASSKTGGIYEQYF.

The rearrangement uses TRBV7-9 and TRBJ1-1, with D uncertain. The CDR3 is 12 residues long. The germline gives CDR1 SEHNR, CDR2 FQNEAQ (reference sequence). V shed 2 bases and J shed 3 bases, with 4 bases lying between them. The CDR3 sequence: CASSLTDTEAFF. CDR3 DNA sequence: TGTGCCAGCAGCTTAACGGACACTGAAGCTTTCTTT.

This clone was observed once. The chain links TRBV18 to TRBJ2-1, with 10 bases lining up with TRBD1. J was trimmed by 12 bases and V by 3 bases; bases with no gene match: 8. Per the germline V gene, CDR1 is KGHSH and CDR2 is LQKENI. The CDR3 extends over 14 amino acids. The CDR3 sequence is CASSPPGQGYRQFF. CDR3 DNA: TGTGCCAGCTCACCGCCGGGACAGGGGTATAGGCAGTTCTTC.

On this clone: Other DNA sequences in this specimen translate into the identical CDR3. The chain carries TRBV3-1 (or the pseudogene TRBV3-2) and TRBJ1-5, with D possibly being TRBD1 (6 bases). The V end was cut by 1 base, the J end by 5 bases, with 9 bases between. The CDR3 is 14 amino acids. Germline CDR1 is LGHDT and CDR2 is YNNKEL (reference sequence). CDR3 DNA sequence: TGTGCCAGCAGCCAAGTCCCAGGGGATCAGCCCCAGCATTTT. Its translation: CASSQVPGDQPQHF.

The CDR3 DNA reads TGTGCCAGCATCCTCGGACAGGGGTCGGAGACCCAGTACTTC. This gives the protein CASILGQGSETQYF. The chain couples TRBV6-5 to TRBJ2-5, with 9 bases aligning to TRBD1. J was trimmed by 5 bases and V by 7 bases; bases with no gene match: 8. The length of the CDR3 is 14 residues. CDR1 and CDR2 from the germline V gene are MNHEY and SVGAGI.

The gene calls are TRBV6-4 and TRBJ2-1, with unresolved D. Germline lookup yields CDR1 MRHNA and CDR2 SNTAGT. The CDR3 runs to 11 residues. V was pared by 0 bases and J by 13 bases, with 7 bases between. Written as DNA, the CDR3 is TGTGCCAGCAGTGACTCCATAGTCCAGTTCTTC. Translating it yields CASSDSIVQFF.

The chain carries TRBV10-3 and TRBJ2-7; D might be TRBD2 (6 bases). Trimming left V 2 bases short and J 1 base short, with 12 bases between. Germline lookup yields CDR1 ENHRY and CDR2 SYGVKD. The CDR3 consists of 15 residues. CDR3: CAISETGTGSYEQYF. CDR3 in DNA: TGTGCCATCAGTGAGACCGGGACTGGATCCTACGAGCAGTACTTC.

The V gene is TRBV4-1, the J gene TRBJ2-7; 8 positions match TRBD2. The CDR3 has 16 amino acids. The V segment lost 0 bases and the J segment 3 bases; nucleotides outside the gene matches: 7. The germline CDR1 and CDR2 sequences are MGHRA and YSYEKL. The CDR3 spells CASSQEPIAGYYEQYF. The CDR3 region has the DNA TGCGCCAGCAGCCAAGAACCAATAGCGGGATACTACGAGCAGTACTTC.

This clone was observed once. The genes are TRBV7-2 and TRBJ2-1; 13 bases map to TRBD2. The J segment lost 7 bases and the V segment lost 0 bases, leaving 3 bases of the junction unmatched. Germline CDR1 is SGHTA and CDR2 is FQGNSA. This CDR3 has 16 residues. The CDR3 coding sequence is TGTGCCAGCAGCTTAGCCGGGACTAGCGGGATAAATGAGCAGTTCTTC. Amino acids: CASSLAGTSGINEQFF.

The genes are TRBV19 and TRBJ2-7; D gene unclear. The length of the CDR3 is 13 residues. Germline CDR1 reads LNHDA; CDR2 reads SQIVND (reference sequence). V lost 5 bases and J lost 1, with 9 bases in between. CDR3 nucleotide sequence: TGTGCCAGTAGTGCTGGCGGATCCTACGAGCAGTACTTC. This translates into CASSAGGSYEQYF.